Below, 22 T cell receptor beta chains from the same sample are listed, as sequenced in a study of identifying expanded T cells in peripheral blood. Produced via immunoSEQ multiplex PCR; TCRdb's table is partial and in-frame only. The data hold approximately 100,000 clones, with 87% observed a single time. Sequences were obtained from blood. The source is a person aged 18 to 70 in good health.

V is TRBV7-2 and J is TRBJ2-1; TRBD1 matches at 9 bases. The V segment lost 4 bases and the J segment 7 bases; nucleotides outside the gene matches: 5. This CDR3 has 14 amino acids. The V gene's germline CDR1 is SGHTA and CDR2 FQGNSA. The chain's CDR3 is CASSSGTGLNEQFF. In DNA form, the CDR3 reads TGTGCCAGCAGCTCCGGGACAGGGTTGAATGAGCAGTTCTTC.

The J gene is TRBJ2-5, the V gene TRBV29-1; D possibly matches TRBD1 or TRBD2 (7 bases each). Germline V gene data show CDR1 as SQVTM and CDR2 as ANQGSEA. The CDR3 sequence is 12 residues long. V was clipped by 4 bases and J by 5 bases, with 11 bases between them. The chain's CDR3 is CSVAGGGETQYF. The DNA for the CDR3 is TGCAGCGTTGCAGGGGGGGGTGAGACCCAGTACTTC.

The chain carries TRBV28 and TRBJ1-6; D is possibly TRBD1 (6 bases). The V end lost 6 bases, the J end lost 9 bases, and 15 bases lay between the germline ends. The CDR3 is 14 amino acids. CDR1 and CDR2 (germline): MDHEN, SYDVKM. The CDR3 sequence: CASSPIGGASPLHF. The CDR3 nucleotides are TGTGCCAGCAGCCCCATAGGGGGTGCTTCACCCCTCCACTTT.

V is TRBV6-1 and J is TRBJ2-7; 7 nucleotides agree with TRBD1. The CDR3 length is 12 residues. The trim removed 5 bases at V and 12 bases at J, leaving 10 bases unmatched. Germline-derived CDR1 and CDR2 are MNHNS and SASEGT. This CDR3 reads CASSMLGQARYF. The CDR3, as DNA: TGTGCCAGCAGTATGTTAGGACAGGCCCGGTACTTC.

This chain uses TRBV28 with TRBJ2-5, with D possibly TRBD2 on 6 matching bases. The CDR3 runs to 13 residues. V was clipped by 5 bases and J by 5 bases, with 12 bases between them. Germline V gene data show CDR1 as MDHEN and CDR2 as SYDVKM. DNA for the CDR3: TGTGCCAGCAGTCCCGGGGACTTGGAGACCCAGTACTTC. Translation gives CASSPGDLETQYF.

This chain connects TRBV7-2 to TRBJ1-1; 9 bases match TRBD1. The junction had 13 bases not matched to a gene; V was cut back by 1 base and J by 7 bases. Germline CDR1 is SGHTA and CDR2 is FQGNSA. The CDR3 has 17 amino acids. The CDR3 sequence is CASSLEGTGYGSGEAFF. DNA of the CDR3: TGTGCCAGCAGCTTAGAAGGGACAGGGTATGGGTCCGGTGAAGCTTTCTTT.

The chain joins TRBV5-1 to TRBJ2-7, with 7 positions matching TRBD2. Germline assignment: CDR1 SGHRS and CDR2 YFSETQ. CDR3 length: 16 amino acids. V gave up 0 bases and J gave up 3 bases; unmatched junction bases: 9. CDR3 in amino acids: CASSLGWSASGYEQYF. The CDR3 coding sequence is TGCGCCAGCAGCTTGGGATGGTCGGCTAGCGGCTACGAGCAGTACTTC.

This clone has just a few counts. The chain combines TRBV7-2 with TRBJ1-6; D unresolved. V lost 6 bases and J 7 bases, leaving 16 bases between the germline ends. The germline CDR1 and CDR2 sequences are SGHTA and FQGNSA. The CDR3 runs to 15 residues. The CDR3, as DNA: TGTGCCAGCAGTACTCAGCGACCCCCGAATTCACCCCTCCACTTT. Translation: CASSTQRPPNSPLHF.

The rearrangement links TRBV5-4 to TRBJ2-2, with D unresolved. This CDR3 has 15 amino acids. Per germline, CDR1 SGHNT and CDR2 YYREEE (reference sequence). The V gene lost 4 bases and the J gene lost 6 bases, with 16 bases spanning the gap. The CDR3 region is CASSRTYFPPGELFF. In DNA form, the CDR3 reads TGTGCCAGCAGCAGGACCTATTTTCCCCCCGGGGAGCTGTTTTTT. The entire variable domain, with the rest obtained from reference TRBV5-4 and TRBJ2-2, is as follows: ETGVTQSPTHLIKTRGQQVTLRCSSQSGHNTVSWYQQALGQGPQFIFQYYREEENGRGNFPPRFSGLQFPNYSSELNVNALELDDSALYLCASSRTYFPPGELFFGEGSRLTVL.

The chain joins TRBV20-1 to TRBJ2-7; D unresolved. The CDR3 sequence is 11 residues long. The germline gives CDR1 DFQATT, CDR2 SNEGSKA (reference sequence). Deletions cut 4 bases from V and 5 bases from J, with 9 bases between. The CDR3 DNA sequence: TGCAGTGCTAAGGCCGGGCACGAGCAGTACTTC. It translates to CSAKAGHEQYF.

This clone was detected a few times. The chain employs TRBV5-4 and TRBJ2-3, with unresolved D. V lost 0 bases and J 0 bases, leaving 17 bases between the germline ends. Per germline, CDR1 SGHNT and CDR2 YYREEE (reference sequence). The CDR3 contains 18 residues. The CDR3 is CASSLARSTRYSTDTQYF. The CDR3, as DNA: TGTGCCAGCAGCTTGGCCCGATCGACCCGTTATAGCACAGATACGCAGTATTTT.

The chain is built from TRBV6-6 and TRBJ2-3; 8 bases line up with TRBD2. Germline CDR1 MNHNY, CDR2 SVGAGI (reference sequence). The J segment lost 3 bases and the V segment lost 0 bases, leaving 5 bases of the junction unmatched. The CDR3 length is 16 residues. The DNA for the CDR3 is TGTGCCAGCAGTTACTCAAACGGGGGGGCGACAGATACGCAGTATTTT. This sequence encodes CASSYSNGGATDTQYF.

V is TRBV6-5 and J is TRBJ2-7; 7 bases are a match to TRBD1. V dropped 8 bases and J dropped 0; count of bases not matched to a gene: 4. The CDR3 has 13 amino acids. CDR1 is MNHEY and CDR2 is SVGAGI in the germline V gene. DNA of the CDR3: TGTGCCAGCTCCCGACAGGGCTCCTACGAGCAGTACTTC. This codes for CASSRQGSYEQYF.

A word on this clone: Germline is not matched at one junction end, which may reflect a read error. J is TRBJ2-2 and V is TRBV6-5; no firm D call. This CDR3 region has 15 residues. Germline CDR1 MNHEY, CDR2 SVGAGI. CDR3 in amino acids: CASSLGRGWTGELFF. In DNA, the CDR3 is TGTGCTAGCAGTCTAGGACGTGGTTGGACCGGGGAGCTGTTTTTT.

This chain connects TRBV4-1 to TRBJ2-7, with 7 nucleotides matching TRBD2. Trimming at V came to 4 bases and at J to 9 bases, leaving 15 bases not matched to a gene. Germline lookup yields CDR1 MGHRA and CDR2 YSYEKL. This CDR3 region has 15 residues. The CDR3 coding sequence is TGCGCCAGCAGCCCTTCCCCGGGGGGAGAGCGCCGGCAGTACTTC. Translating it yields CASSPSPGGERRQYF.

This rearrangement joins TRBV6-6 to TRBJ1-2; a possible D gene is TRBD1 (6 bases). CDR3 size: 15 residues. Trimming stripped 8 bases from V and 4 bases from J, with 20 bases between. Germline V CDR1 and CDR2: MNHNY, SVGAGI (reference sequence). The CDR3 bases are TGTGCCAGCGTTAAGGGGGGGCAAGGTCTCTATGGCTACACCTTC. It translates to CASVKGGQGLYGYTF.

The rearrangement uses TRBV7-6 and TRBJ1-2; D is ambiguous. Germline loops: CDR1 SGHVS, CDR2 FNYEAQ. This CDR3 spans 16 amino acids. Trimming shortened V by 2 bases and J by 1 base, and 14 bases separated the two germline ends. CDR3 DNA: TGTGCCAGCAGCTTAAAAGATAAAACCCATAACTATGGCTACACCTTC. It yields the protein CASSLKDKTHNYGYTF.

The count of this clone is one. This sequence joins TRBV6-5 and TRBJ2-7; the match to TRBD2 covers 8 bases. The CDR3 totals 14 residues. The germline V gene has CDR1 MNHEY and CDR2 SVGAGI. V dropped 8 bases and J dropped 6; count of bases not matched to a gene: 12. CDR3 nucleotide sequence: TGTGCCAGCGGGCCGGGACTAGGCGGCTTCGAGCAGTACTTC. This sequence encodes CASGPGLGGFEQYF.

The V call is TRBV7-9, the J call TRBJ2-1, with 8 bases that match TRBD2. Germline V gene lookup returns CDR1 SEHNR and CDR2 FQNEAQ (reference sequence). This CDR3 contains 16 residues. Trimming cost V 2 bases and J 6 bases; bases outside gene matches: 9. The CDR3 DNA reads TGTGCCAGCAGCTTATCCTGGACTAGCTCGGTCAATGAGCAGTTCTTC. Translating it yields CASSLSWTSSVNEQFF.

V gene TRBV11-2 combines with J gene TRBJ2-1; D unresolved. Germline V gene sequence: CDR1 SGHAT, CDR2 FQNNGV. The CDR3 is 14 amino acids. The V end lost 0 bases, the J end lost 7 bases, and 10 bases lay between the germline ends. The CDR3 protein is CASSLDHTLNEQFF. The DNA for the CDR3 is TGTGCCAGCAGCTTAGATCATACGTTAAATGAGCAGTTCTTC. The whole variable domain, remainder taken from reference TRBV11-2 and TRBJ2-1, is EAGVAQSPRYKIIEKRQSVAFWCNPISGHATLYWYQQILGQGPKLLIQFQNNGVVDDSQLPKDRFSAERLKGVDSTLKIQPAKLEDSAVYLCASSLDHTLNEQFFGPGTRLTVL.

V gene TRBV27 combines with J gene TRBJ1-6, with a tentative D call TRBD1 (5 bases). The CDR3 consists of 18 residues. Germline loops: CDR1 MNHEY, CDR2 SMNVEV (reference sequence). V lost 5 bases to trimming and J lost 0 bases, with 17 bases between them. The CDR3 DNA reads TGTGCCAGCAGTGGCACACAGGCGTTGAGCTCCTATAATTCACCCCTCCACTTT. It is translated as CASSGTQALSSYNSPLHF.

The V call is TRBV10-3, the J call TRBJ1-1, with unresolved D. Trimming left V 6 bases short and J 5 bases short, with 19 bases between. CDR3 size: 15 residues. CDR1 and CDR2 from the germline V gene are ENHRY and SYGVKD. The CDR3 loop reads CAISGKIDPRTEAFF. In nucleotides, the CDR3 is TGTGCCATCAGCGGGAAGATCGACCCCAGGACTGAAGCTTTCTTT.